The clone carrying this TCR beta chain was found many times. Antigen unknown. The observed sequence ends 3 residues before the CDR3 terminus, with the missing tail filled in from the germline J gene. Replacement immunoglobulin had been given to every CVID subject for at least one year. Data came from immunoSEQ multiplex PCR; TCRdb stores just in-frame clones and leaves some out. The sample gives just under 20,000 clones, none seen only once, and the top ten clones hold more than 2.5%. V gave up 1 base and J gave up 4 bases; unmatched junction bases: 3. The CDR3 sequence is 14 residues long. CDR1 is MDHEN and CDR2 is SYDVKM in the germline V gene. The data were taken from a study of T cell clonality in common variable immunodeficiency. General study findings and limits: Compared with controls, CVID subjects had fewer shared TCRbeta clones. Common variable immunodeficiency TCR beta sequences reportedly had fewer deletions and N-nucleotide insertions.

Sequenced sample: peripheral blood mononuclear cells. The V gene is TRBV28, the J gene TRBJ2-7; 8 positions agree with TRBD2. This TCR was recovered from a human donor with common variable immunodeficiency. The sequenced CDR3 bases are TGTGCCAGCAGTTTATTAGCGGGGAGGTACGAG. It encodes CASSLLAGRYE. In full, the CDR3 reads CASSLLAGRYEQYF.